What follows are 14 T cell receptor beta chains derived from one specimen sequenced in a study of shared clonotypes between healthy human individuals. Libraries were prepared by immunoSEQ multiplex PCR; TCRdb keeps only in-frame clonotypes and omits some of them. The repertoire consists of approximately 2,000,000 clones, with less than 95% occurring once and the leading ten covering approximately 0.39%. The specimen sequenced was naive CD4+ T cells from PBMCs. As for subset: CD45RA+ positively selected. The source is a man aged 18 to 29 in good health. Some clones in this sample may be carry-over from other donors' samples.

The chain recombines TRBV9 with TRBJ2-1; no reliable D call. The CDR3 totals 13 residues. Germline values: CDR1 SGDLS, CDR2 YYNGEE. Trimming pared 2 bases from V and 9 bases from J, leaving 12 bases between. CDR3 in DNA: TGTGCCAGCAGCGTTCGACCGGGCGGTGAGCAGTTCTTC. Encoded protein: CASSVRPGGEQFF. The full variable domain, in which reference TRBV9 and TRBJ2-1 provide the parts outside the CDR3, is DSGVTQTPKHLITATGQRVTLRCSPRSGDLSVYWYQQSLDQGLQFLIQYYNGEERAKGNILERFSAQQFPDLHSELNLSSLELGDSALYFCASSVRPGGEQFFGPGTRLTVL.

The chain combines TRBV21-1 with TRBJ1-1; no check of the table's D call, TRBD1, against the DNA was made. TRBV21-1 is annotated as a pseudogene. The CDR3 has 17 amino acids. The CDR3 region is CASSKEGPDRTNTEAFF. The CDR3 nucleotides read TGTGCCAGCAGCAAAGAGGGACCCGACAGGACGAACACTGAAGCTTTCTTT.

The CDR3, as DNA: TGTGCCAGCAGCTTAGGTATTAGCTTCGAGACCCAGTACTTC. It translates to CASSLGISFETQYF. V usage is TRBV7-9 and J usage is TRBJ2-5; D is uncertain. This CDR3 is 14 amino acids long. Germline CDR1 reads SEHNR; CDR2 reads FQNEAQ (reference sequence). Trimming removed 1 base at V and 5 bases at J, with 11 bases between.

The chain employs TRBV7-9 and TRBJ2-2, with D possibly matching TRBD2 (6 bases). Germline V gene data show CDR1 as SEHNR and CDR2 as FQNEAQ (reference sequence). V shed 5 bases and J shed 5 bases, with 18 bases lying between them. CDR3 length: 16 residues. The CDR3 reads CASSLVGASETGELFF. The CDR3 nucleotides are TGTGCCAGCAGCCTAGTCGGGGCTAGCGAAACCGGGGAGCTGTTTTTT.

V usage is TRBV6-5 and J usage is TRBJ1-2; D not certain. V lost 5 bases and J lost 8, with 15 bases in between. CDR1 and CDR2 from the germline V gene are MNHEY and SVGAGI. The CDR3 is 13 residues long. This CDR3 reads CASSPMGLAGYTF. CDR3 DNA: TGTGCCAGCAGTCCTATGGGTCTCGCCGGCTACACCTTC.

V usage is TRBV5-1 and J usage is TRBJ2-2; TRBD2 matches 8 bases. The CDR3 contains 14 residues. Trimming took 4 bases from V and 7 from J; bases not matched to a gene: 6. Germline V gives CDR1 SGHRS, CDR2 YFSETQ. The CDR3, as DNA: TGCGCCAGCAGCGGGGGACTAGTCGGCGGGGAGCTGTTTTTT. It codes for CASSGGLVGGELFF.

The chain carries TRBV6-1 and TRBJ2-7, with D possibly matching TRBD2 (5 bases). V lost 4 bases and J lost 6, with 16 bases in between. The CDR3 is made up of 14 amino acids. Germline CDR1 reads MNHNS; CDR2 reads SASEGT. CDR3 nucleotide sequence: TGTGCCAGCAGTGCCGGGCTAGCCCCCGCCGAGCAGTACTTC. The encoded protein is CASSAGLAPAEQYF.

This clone was detected once. The chain has TRBV9 and TRBJ2-1; 10 bases are a match to TRBD2. The CDR3 sequence is 18 residues long. Trimming took 0 bases from V and 8 from J; bases not matched to a gene: 14. Per the germline V gene, CDR1 is SGDLS and CDR2 is YYNGEE. CDR3 sequence reads: CASSVATGLAGAVDEQFF. DNA of the CDR3: TGTGCCAGCAGCGTAGCTACAGGGCTAGCGGGAGCAGTTGATGAGCAGTTCTTC. Using reference TRBV9 and TRBJ2-1 for the parts outside the CDR3, the full variable domain is DSGVTQTPKHLITATGQRVTLRCSPRSGDLSVYWYQQSLDQGLQFLIQYYNGEERAKGNILERFSAQQFPDLHSELNLSSLELGDSALYFCASSVATGLAGAVDEQFFGPGTRLTVL.

A note on this clone: Other DNA sequences of this sample code for an identical CDR3. The chain has TRBV27 and TRBJ2-1; 10 bases agree with TRBD2. Germline V gene sequence: CDR1 MNHEY, CDR2 SMNVEV (reference sequence). V lost 6 bases and J lost 4; bases outside the gene matches: 6. This CDR3 contains 15 residues. The chain's CDR3 is CASSLGLADYNEQFF. The CDR3 DNA reads as TGTGCCAGCAGCCTCGGACTAGCGGATTACAATGAGCAGTTCTTC.

In the case of this clone: Other nucleotide sequences in the sample specify the same CDR3. The chain combines TRBV28 with TRBJ2-5; D possibly corresponds to TRBD1 (6 bases). The germline CDR1 and CDR2 sequences are MDHEN and SYDVKM. The CDR3 sequence is 12 residues long. Trimming stripped 6 bases from V and 3 bases from J, with 8 bases between. CDR3 residues: CASSYREETQYF. CDR3 nucleotides: TGTGCCAGCAGCTACAGGGAAGAGACCCAGTACTTC. Filled out from reference TRBV28 and TRBJ2-5, the complete variable domain reads DVKVTQSSRYLVKRTGEKVFLECVQDMDHENMFWYRQDPGLGLRLIYFSYDVKMKEKGDIPEGYSVSREKKERFSLILESASTNQTSMYLCASSYREETQYFGPGTRLLVL.

V is TRBV18 and J is TRBJ2-7, with 11 bases that match TRBD1. The CDR3 is 16 residues long. J lost 1 base, V lost 2 bases, and 4 bases had no gene match. CDR1 KGHSH and CDR2 LQKENI come from the germline V gene. The DNA for the CDR3 is TGTGCCAGCTCACCAAGGGGACAGGGGGATTCCTACGAGCAGTACTTC. Its protein product is CASSPRGQGDSYEQYF.

V usage is TRBV19 and J usage is TRBJ1-1, with D hard to call. V was shortened by 6 bases and J by 10 bases, with 15 bases between the two germline ends. The CDR3 length is 12 residues. Germline CDR1 and CDR2: LNHDA and SQIVND (reference sequence). Here the CDR3 reads CASRGGIRRAFF. CDR3 nucleotide sequence: TGTGCCAGTAGAGGCGGCATTAGAAGAGCTTTCTTT.

The chain couples TRBV28 to TRBJ1-2; D remains unclear. Looked up from germline, CDR1 is MDHEN and CDR2 is SYDVKM. Trimming removed 4 bases from V and 8 bases from J, with 11 bases in between. CDR3 size: 12 residues. CDR3 sequence reads: CASSSRMEGYTF. CDR3 sequence (DNA): TGTGCCAGCAGTTCCCGTATGGAGGGCTACACCTTC.

The count of this clone is one. V usage is TRBV7-2 and J usage is TRBJ2-7, with D perhaps TRBD1 (6 bases). Germline V lookup: CDR1 SGHTA, CDR2 FQGNSA. The ends were cut back, 5 bases at V and 4 bases at J, with 15 bases in the middle. CDR3 length equals 14 residues. In DNA, the CDR3 is TGTGCCAGCAGCGCAGGGGCAGGTCCGTACGAGCAGTACTTC. Amino acids: CASSAGAGPYEQYF.